This passage covers 24 T cell receptor beta chains from one sample sequenced in a study of human T cells and chemical hapten exposure. TCRdb analysed the RACE reads with MiXCR anew, one entry per CDR3 protein. The sample contains over 70,000 distinct CDR3 sequences, about 15% of which appear only once. Time point meaning: pre-sensitization, week 0. The treatment: therapeutic diphenylcyclopropenone sensitization with weekly scalp DPC. The sequenced sample was whole blood, obtained in connection with sensitization to the hapten diphenylcyclopropenone (DPC). All receptors come from a woman aged 50 to 60 with alopecia areata. Some clones in this sample may be carry-over from other donors' samples.

This clonotype was observed a handful of times. The chain links TRBV7-6 to TRBJ2-2, with 10 bases lining up with TRBD1. The J segment lost 8 bases and the V segment lost 0 bases, leaving 12 bases of the junction unmatched. This CDR3 has 18 residues. In germline, CDR1 is SGHVS, CDR2 FNYEAQ. CDR3 nucleotides: TGTGCCAGCAGCTTAGCGCTCTCCGGGACAGGGGTTTCGGGGGAGCTGTTTTTT. Protein product: CASSLALSGTGVSGELFF.

This clonotype occurred a few times. This chain joins TRBV4-3 and TRBJ1-6, with D unresolved. V gave up 0 bases and J gave up 7 bases, with 10 bases separating them. From germline, CDR1 is LGHNA and CDR2 YSLEER. The CDR3 sequence is 15 residues long. The CDR3 region is CASSQEPGYNSPLHF. The CDR3 bases are TGCGCCAGCAGCCAAGAACCGGGATACAATTCACCCCTCCACTTT.

There are a few counts of this clonotype. The chain employs TRBV20-1 and TRBJ2-3; D remains ambiguous. The germline V gene has CDR1 DFQATT and CDR2 SNEGSKA (reference sequence). This CDR3 is built from 12 residues. Trimming pared 3 bases from V and 2 bases from J, leaving 6 bases between. This CDR3 reads CSASQNTDTQYF. CDR3 DNA: TGCAGTGCTAGCCAAAACACAGATACGCAGTATTTT.

This clonotype turned up a few times. The V gene is TRBV7-2, the J gene TRBJ2-7; possibly TRBD1 for D (5 bases). Germline V gene lookup returns CDR1 SGHTA and CDR2 FQGNSA. The CDR3 covers 13 residues. V was trimmed by 6 bases and J by 0 bases, leaving 9 bases between them. CDR3 coding DNA: TGTGCCAGCAGACCCACAGGCTCCTACGAGCAGTACTTC. Its translation is CASRPTGSYEQYF.

This clonotype has a handful of counts. The rearrangement links TRBV10-3 to TRBJ2-7, with TRBD1 matching over 9 bases. The CDR3 contains 15 residues. V dropped 1 base and J dropped 6; count of bases not matched to a gene: 7. CDR1 is ENHRY, CDR2 SYGVKD, per germline. In DNA form, the CDR3 reads TGTGCCATCAGTGAGTGGGGACAGGGCTTGGTCGAGCAGTACTTC. The encoded protein is CAISEWGQGLVEQYF.

This clonotype was seen a handful of times. V gene TRBV6-6 combines with J gene TRBJ2-7; TRBD2 is a possible D gene (5 bases). The CDR3 is made up of 15 amino acids. V was clipped by 7 bases and J by 3 bases, with 19 bases between them. Germline lookup yields CDR1 MNHNY and CDR2 SVGAGI (reference sequence). The CDR3 nucleotides are TGTGCCAGCAATAGAGGGTCCAGCGGCCTCTACGAGCAGTACTTC. It is translated as CASNRGSSGLYEQYF.

Written as DNA, the CDR3 is TGTGCCAGCAGCTTGAGGATTAATTTTCAGCCCCAGCATTTT. This encodes CASSLRINFQPQHF. J is TRBJ1-5 and V is TRBV11-2; D call uncertain. This CDR3 comprises 14 residues. V lost 3 bases and J 6 bases, leaving 12 bases between the germline ends. Germline CDR1 and CDR2: SGHAT and FQNNGV.

This clonotype was seen at least ten times. The chain employs TRBV5-1 and TRBJ2-5; D may be TRBD2 (5 bases). V lost 3 bases to trimming and J lost 5 bases, with 11 bases between them. CDR1 is SGHRS and CDR2 is YFSETQ in the germline V gene. The CDR3 loop spans 13 amino acids. The CDR3 sequence is CASSWELVETQYF. CDR3 DNA sequence: TGCGCCAGCAGCTGGGAACTAGTGGAGACCCAGTACTTC.

This sequence joins TRBV7-8 and TRBJ2-7; perhaps TRBD1 as D (6 bases). The V end lost 6 bases, the J end lost 2 bases, and 17 bases lay between the germline ends. The CDR3 spans 15 residues. Germline V CDR1 and CDR2: SGHVS, FQNEAQ. The CDR3 DNA reads as TGTGCCAGCAGTTCCTCAGGGGCCTTAACCTACGAGCAGTACTTC. As protein: CASSSSGALTYEQYF.

In this sample, this clonotype turned up a few times. This chain joins TRBV5-1 and TRBJ2-3, with 12 bases fitting TRBD2. Germline CDR1 reads SGHRS; CDR2 reads YFSETQ. The ends lost 4 bases at V and 5 bases at J; junction bases unmatched: 8. The CDR3 runs to 16 residues. This CDR3 is CASSRSSGRAGDTQYF. DNA of the CDR3: TGCGCCAGCAGCCGGTCTAGCGGGAGGGCTGGAGATACGCAGTATTTT.

The chain recombines TRBV9 with TRBJ1-6, with a weak D call TRBD1 (6 bases). The CDR3 extends over 13 amino acids. Germline values: CDR1 SGDLS, CDR2 YYNGEE. Deletions cut 5 bases from V and 7 bases from J, with 10 bases between. The CDR3 coding sequence is TGTGCCAGCAGACGACAGGAGAATTCACCCCTCCACTTT. Protein: CASRRQENSPLHF. The whole variable domain, remainder taken from reference TRBV9 and TRBJ1-6, is DSGVTQTPKHLITATGQRVTLRCSPRSGDLSVYWYQQSLDQGLQFLIQYYNGEERAKGNILERFSAQQFPDLHSELNLSSLELGDSALYFCASRRQENSPLHFGNGTRLTVT.

This clonotype has ten or more counts. The rearrangement uses TRBV12-3 or TRBV12-4 and TRBJ2-3; no reliable D call. This CDR3 contains 15 residues. V gave up 5 bases and J gave up 6 bases, with 18 bases separating them. The CDR3 reads CASSRPGRPSDTQYF. CDR3 coding DNA: TGTGCCAGCAGTCGACCGGGCCGACCCAGCGATACGCAGTATTTT.

The genes are TRBV5-4 and TRBJ2-6, with D uncertain. The CDR3 spans 16 residues. Germline V gives CDR1 SGHNT, CDR2 YYREEE (reference sequence). V dropped 5 bases and J dropped 2 bases, with 14 bases sitting between them. CDR3 residues: CASRSEGFPGANVLTF. The CDR3 bases are TGTGCCAGCAGATCCGAAGGGTTCCCTGGGGCCAACGTCCTGACTTTC.

V and J are TRBV12-3 or TRBV12-4 and TRBJ1-4, with D uncertain. CDR3 length: 12 amino acids. The V end lost 6 bases, the J end lost 4 bases, and 6 bases lay between the germline ends. The CDR3 DNA reads TGTGCCAGCAGGGACGATAATGAAAAACTGTTTTTT. The encoded protein is CASRDDNEKLFF.

This clonotype has a count of ten or more. V gene TRBV7-8 combines with J gene TRBJ2-5, with 10 bases lining up with TRBD2. There are 16 residues in the CDR3. Germline V gives CDR1 SGHVS, CDR2 FQNEAQ. V dropped 7 bases and J dropped 5; count of bases not matched to a gene: 13. The CDR3 here is CASTVTVAGGPETQYF. As DNA, the CDR3 is TGTGCCAGCACCGTAACGGTAGCGGGAGGACCCGAGACCCAGTACTTC.

To note about this clonotype: A junction boundary mismatches the germline segment, possibly from a read error. The rearrangement links TRBV29-1 to TRBJ2-7, with a tentative D call TRBD2 (7 bases). Germline CDR1 and CDR2: SQVTM and ANQGSEA. This CDR3 contains 12 residues. The CDR3 sequence is CSVVGGHYGQYF. The CDR3 DNA sequence: TGCAGCGTTGTGGGGGGGCACTACGGGCAGTACTTC.

The table lists this clonotype with many counts. This chain uses TRBV2 with TRBJ2-7; 12 bases align to TRBD2. Trimming removed 6 bases from V and 7 bases from J; junction bases left unmatched: 7. Germline values: CDR1 SNHLY, CDR2 FYNNEI. There are 14 residues in the CDR3. CDR3 nucleotides: TGTGCCAGCAGGCCTAGCGGGAGGGCCGGAGAGCAGTACTTC. The encoded protein is CASRPSGRAGEQYF.

This clonotype showed up just a few times. Here the CDR3 DNA reads TGTGCCAGCAGTTACTCCCAGGCGACTAACTATGGCTACACCTTC. Residues: CASSYSQATNYGYTF. The chain carries TRBV6-6 and TRBJ1-2; unclear D gene. Looked up from germline, CDR1 is MNHNY and CDR2 is SVGAGI (reference sequence). The V gene lost 0 bases and the J gene lost 0 bases, with 8 bases spanning the gap. The CDR3 is made up of 15 amino acids.

The V gene is TRBV5-1, the J gene TRBJ2-5, with 7 bases that match TRBD1. CDR1 is SGHRS and CDR2 is YFSETQ in the germline V gene. The CDR3 consists of 14 residues. The V gene end was trimmed by 0 bases and the J gene end by 1 base; junction bases not matched to a gene: 0. CDR3 DNA sequence: TGCGCCAGCAGCTTGGGACAGGGCCAAGAGACCCAGTACTTC. Residues: CASSLGQGQETQYF.

The chain recombines TRBV12-3 or TRBV12-4 with TRBJ1-6; a weak D match, TRBD1 (6 bases). V was trimmed by 5 bases and J by 0 bases, leaving 11 bases between them. The CDR3 spans 16 residues. The DNA of the CDR3 is TGTGCCAGCAGTCCAGGGGTCTCCTCCTATAATTCACCCCTCCACTTT. Its translation is CASSPGVSSYNSPLHF.

The V and J genes are TRBV29-1 and TRBJ2-7, with a tentative D call TRBD2 (6 bases). With 3 bases removed from V and 7 bases from J, the gap between germline ends came to 10 bases. From germline, CDR1 is SQVTM and CDR2 ANQGSEA. CDR3 length: 11 residues. This chain's CDR3 is CSVDVAGEQYF. The CDR3 DNA sequence: TGCAGCGTTGATGTGGCGGGGGAGCAGTACTTC.

The V call is TRBV7-2, the J call TRBJ1-1; D not certain. V gave up 5 bases and J gave up 0 bases, with 10 bases separating them. Germline CDR1 and CDR2: SGHTA and FQGNSA. CDR3 length equals 14 residues. The CDR3 DNA reads TGTGCCAGCAGCCCGCCCGGAATGAACACTGAAGCTTTCTTT. It translates to CASSPPGMNTEAFF.

This clonotype has ten or more counts. The V gene is TRBV29-1, the J gene TRBJ1-1, with 9 bases aligning to TRBD1. The CDR3 has 13 amino acids. V gave up 7 bases and J gave up 7 bases; unmatched junction bases: 10. Germline values: CDR1 SQVTM, CDR2 ANQGSEA. In nucleotides, the CDR3 is TGCAGCGCCCCGAAAGGACAGGGGAATGAAGCTTTCTTT. This codes for CSAPKGQGNEAFF.

This clonotype occurred a few times. The CDR3 loop is CASRDSSSPLHF. CDR3 coding DNA: TGTGCCAGCAGGGACAGTTCTTCACCCCTCCACTTT. The V gene is TRBV27, the J gene TRBJ1-6, with a weak D call TRBD1 (6 bases). Between the trimmed V and J ends, which lost 6 bases and 9 bases, there was a span of 9 bases. CDR3 length equals 12 residues. CDR1 is MNHEY and CDR2 is SMNVEV in the germline V gene (reference sequence).